These 12 T cell receptor beta chains came from one sample sequenced in a study of blood T cell repertoires in COVID-19. TCRdb keeps only in-frame clones here, not all; method: immunoSEQ multiplex PCR. The data hold over 200,000 clones, with about 90% observed a single time. Material for sequencing was peripheral blood. The receptors stem from a man aged 40-50 years with active or convalescent COVID-19.

This rearrangement joins TRBV6-5 to TRBJ2-2; D is possibly TRBD1 (6 bases). CDR3 length: 16 amino acids. The germline V and J ends were trimmed by 2 bases and 1 base, with 11 bases remaining between them. The germline V gene encodes CDR1 MNHEY and CDR2 SVGAGI. CDR3 loop: CASSYRTVMNTGELFF. The DNA for the CDR3 is TGTGCCAGCAGTTACCGGACAGTGATGAACACCGGGGAGCTGTTTTTT.

V and J are TRBV5-1 and TRBJ2-1; 8 nucleotides match TRBD2. Trimming cost V 0 bases and J 2 bases; bases outside gene matches: 7. The CDR3 is 17 residues long. Germline loops: CDR1 SGHRS, CDR2 YFSETQ. CDR3 sequence reads: CASSLDSTSGAYNEQFF. Here the CDR3 DNA reads TGCGCCAGCAGCTTGGACTCTACTAGCGGCGCCTACAATGAGCAGTTCTTC.

This chain connects TRBV19 to TRBJ1-5; D is undetermined. The germline V gene has CDR1 LNHDA and CDR2 SQIVND (reference sequence). The CDR3 extends over 16 amino acids. Between the trimmed V and J ends, which lost 1 base and 1 base, there was a span of 11 bases. The CDR3 protein is CASSIVRGNSNQPQHF. In DNA form, the CDR3 reads TGTGCCAGTAGTATAGTTAGAGGGAACAGCAATCAGCCCCAGCATTTT.

The chain carries TRBV10-1 and TRBJ2-2; 9 nucleotides line up with TRBD1. V trimming: 6 bases; J trimming: 5 bases; junction bases outside the gene matches: 13. CDR1 is WNHNN, CDR2 SYGVQD, per germline (reference sequence). The CDR3 has 17 amino acids. The CDR3 loop is CASSPGWGQGRTGELFF. In nucleotides, the CDR3 is TGCGCCAGCAGCCCCGGGTGGGGACAGGGCAGAACCGGGGAGCTGTTTTTT.

The table lists this clone with a count of one. The V call is TRBV10-2, the J call TRBJ2-7, with 14 positions matching TRBD2. Germline V lookup: CDR1 WSHSY, CDR2 SAAADI. CDR3 length: 15 residues. V was pared by 6 bases and J by 5 bases, with 6 bases of the junction left unmatched. The CDR3 is CASSDQGLAGDEQYF. In nucleotides, the CDR3 is TGCGCCAGCAGCGACCAGGGACTAGCGGGAGACGAGCAGTACTTC.

The CDR3 loop is CASSDRQGGYTF. CDR3 nucleotides: TGTGCCAGCAGTGACAGACAGGGCGGCTACACCTTC. This chain links TRBV7-9 with TRBJ1-2; 7 bases align to TRBD1. The germline V gene has CDR1 SEHNR and CDR2 FQNEAQ (reference sequence). V lost 6 bases, J lost 8 bases, and 6 bases stayed unmatched. This CDR3 comprises 12 residues.

The V call is TRBV3-1 (or the pseudogene TRBV3-2), the J call TRBJ1-5, with 10 bases fitting TRBD1. Germline loops: CDR1 LGHDT, CDR2 YNNKEL (reference sequence). This CDR3 has 14 residues. Losses at the gene ends were 4 bases for V and 7 bases for J; bases not matched to a gene: 4. CDR3 residues: CASSRQGAGQPQHF. In nucleotides, the CDR3 is TGTGCCAGCAGCCGACAGGGGGCAGGGCAGCCCCAGCATTTT.

The chain couples TRBV7-8 to TRBJ1-2; D is possibly TRBD1 (6 bases). Germline CDR1 and CDR2: SGHVS and FQNEAQ. Trimming stripped 2 bases from V and 3 bases from J, with 10 bases between. The CDR3 loop spans 14 amino acids. CDR3 sequence (DNA): TGTGCCAGCAGCTTATCTAGGACAGACTATGGCTACACCTTC. Residues: CASSLSRTDYGYTF.

CDR3 coding DNA: TGTGCCAGCAGTGAACTAGCGGGAGTGGCCGGGGAGCTGTTTTTT. Translating gives CASSELAGVAGELFF. This chain links TRBV6-1 with TRBJ2-2, with 10 bases identical to TRBD2. V trimming: 2 bases; J trimming: 6 bases; junction bases outside the gene matches: 3. Per germline, CDR1 MNHNS and CDR2 SASEGT. CDR3 size: 15 residues.

The chain recombines TRBV4-2 with TRBJ2-7; possibly TRBD2 for D (6 bases). The CDR3 totals 14 residues. The V and J ends lost 0 bases and 1 base respectively, with 7 bases between them. Germline assignment: CDR1 LGHNA and CDR2 YNFKEQ. CDR3 sequence (DNA): TGTGCCAGCAGCCAAGATGGGGGGTCCTACGAGCAGTACTTC. This gives the protein CASSQDGGSYEQYF.

The chain uses TRBV21-1 and TRBJ1-2; TRBD1, the D gene given by the table, was not confirmed from the DNA. TRBV21-1 is annotated as a pseudogene. CDR3 length: 15 amino acids. CDR3 in DNA: TGTGCCAGCAGCAAAGTTGGGACAGGGCCCGATGGCTACACCTTC. This gives the protein CASSKVGTGPDGYTF.

The rearrangement uses TRBV28 and TRBJ1-2; weak D call: TRBD1 (5 bases). The CDR3 runs to 13 residues. V dropped 5 bases and J dropped 4 bases, with 11 bases sitting between them. Germline V lookup: CDR1 MDHEN, CDR2 SYDVKM. The CDR3 DNA reads TGTGCCAGCAGTCAGGGTGCTGGCTATGGCTACACCTTC. Protein sequence: CASSQGAGYGYTF.